The 13 T cell receptor beta chains below all came from one sample that was sequenced in a study of beta chain features in type 1 diabetes. Since all of the isolated RNA was reverse transcribed, expressed TCRB transcripts were what got sequenced. The assay was immunoSEQ multiplex PCR, and TCRdb's table has in-frame clones only and misses some. The sample consists of hundreds of thousands of clones, roughly 12% of them appearing once. Findings of the study overall: Among patients with Type 1 diabetes, TCRB CDR3s were moderately but significantly shorter in every one of the four CD4+ subsets.

Antigens of these TCRs are unknown. Sequencing input: naive CD4+ T cells from blood. These receptors were taken from a man younger than 30 with type 1 diabetes.

V usage is TRBV18 and J usage is TRBJ1-6, with a possible D match to TRBD1 (5 bases). Trimming pared 2 bases from V and 10 bases from J, leaving 6 bases between. The V gene's germline CDR1 is KGHSH and CDR2 LQKENI. CDR3 length: 12 amino acids. The CDR3 region is CASSPGASPLHF. The CDR3 nucleotides read TGTGCCAGCTCACCAGGGGCCTCACCCCTCCACTTT. Supplemented by reference TRBV18 and TRBJ1-6, the full variable domain reads NAGVMQNPRHLVRRRGQEARLRCSPMKGHSHVYWYRQLPEEGLKFMVYLQKENIIDESGMPKERFSAEFPKEGPSILRIQQVVRGDSAAYFCASSPGASPLHFGNGTRLTVT.

This chain uses TRBV25-1 with TRBJ2-7; 8 positions match TRBD2. With V trimmed by 10 bases and J by 3 bases, 8 bases remained unmatched. Germline loops: CDR1 MGHDK, CDR2 SYGVNS. The CDR3 loop spans 13 amino acids. The CDR3 sequence is CATSGGTNYEQYF. Here the CDR3 DNA reads TGTGCCACCTCGGGGGGGACCAACTACGAGCAGTACTTC.

In this sample, this clone turned up a few times. V and J are TRBV28 and TRBJ1-6; no clear D gene. V was clipped by 6 bases and J by 11 bases, with 11 bases between them. CDR1 is MDHEN and CDR2 is SYDVKM in the germline V gene. CDR3 length equals 12 residues. CDR3 amino acids: CASSPVRAPLHF. CDR3 in DNA: TGTGCCAGCAGCCCAGTACGGGCACCCCTCCACTTT.

Only a few counts were recorded for this clone. The J gene is TRBJ2-1, the V gene TRBV5-4; D is unclear. The CDR3 is 14 amino acids. V shed 4 bases and J shed 0 bases, with 8 bases lying between them. Germline CDR1 and CDR2: SGHNT and YYREEE (reference sequence). The CDR3 bases are TGTGCCAGCAGCCCGACCAGCTCCTACAATGAGCAGTTCTTC. It is translated as CASSPTSSYNEQFF.

This sequence joins TRBV7-9 and TRBJ1-4; D is unresolved. Trimming stripped 5 bases from V and 4 bases from J, with 11 bases between. The CDR3 runs 14 residues. Germline CDR1 SEHNR, CDR2 FQNEAQ (reference sequence). The CDR3 region has the DNA TGTGCCAGCAGCCCAGCGGTGAATAATGAAAAACTGTTTTTT. Protein: CASSPAVNNEKLFF.

This clone has just a few counts. The chain combines TRBV5-4 with TRBJ2-3, with 8 bases identical to TRBD1. The CDR3 has 16 amino acids. After removal of 3 bases from V and 6 bases from J, the junction contained 12 bases not matched to a gene. Looked up from germline, CDR1 is SGHNT and CDR2 is YYREEE (reference sequence). CDR3 in amino acids: CASSSRSRGPMDTQYF. CDR3 in DNA: TGTGCCAGCAGCTCGCGGAGCAGGGGGCCAATGGATACGCAGTATTTT.

The V gene is TRBV30, the J gene TRBJ2-3; D is ambiguous. CDR3 length: 11 amino acids. The ends were cut back, 7 bases at V and 5 bases at J, with 10 bases in the middle. Germline CDR1 GTSNPN, CDR2 SVGIG (reference sequence). The CDR3 here is CALSVGDTQYF. As DNA, the CDR3 is TGTGCCTTGTCGGTGGGAGATACGCAGTATTTT.

This clone has more than one count but fewer than ten. The CDR3 here is CASSLLGTGGWNEQFF. CDR3 bases: TGTGCCAGCAGTTTACTCGGGACAGGGGGCTGGAATGAGCAGTTCTTC. V is TRBV27 and J is TRBJ2-1; TRBD1 agrees at 12 bases. Per germline, CDR1 MNHEY and CDR2 SMNVEV (reference sequence). J was trimmed by 7 bases and V by 2 bases; bases with no gene match: 6. This CDR3 spans 16 amino acids.

This clone has only a few counts. The chain has TRBV30 and TRBJ2-5, with D possibly being TRBD2 (7 bases). CDR3 length equals 14 residues. Germline V gives CDR1 GTSNPN, CDR2 SVGIG (reference sequence). V was pared by 5 bases and J by 4 bases, with 17 bases between. The CDR3 sequence: CAWARGAYIETQYF. DNA for the CDR3: TGTGCCTGGGCCCGGGGGGCTTACATAGAGACCCAGTACTTC.

This sequence joins TRBV19 and TRBJ1-5; D not certain. CDR3 length: 14 residues. Looked up from germline, CDR1 is LNHDA and CDR2 is SQIVND (reference sequence). Trimming cost V 3 bases and J 1 base, with 7 bases left between them. DNA of the CDR3: TGTGCCAGTAGTATCGACCAGAGCAATCAGCCCCAGCATTTT. It codes for CASSIDQSNQPQHF.

This clone was seen a few times. The rearrangement links TRBV4-1 to TRBJ1-1; D may be TRBD1 (6 bases). Germline loops: CDR1 MGHRA, CDR2 YSYEKL. Trimming pared 5 bases from V and 0 bases from J, leaving 7 bases between. The CDR3 spans 13 residues. The CDR3 nucleotides read TGCGCCAGCAGCTACAGGGTGAACACTGAAGCTTTCTTT. Its protein is CASSYRVNTEAFF.

This clone came up a few times. The chain links TRBV4-1 to TRBJ1-2, with no clear D. Trimming took 0 bases from V and 8 from J, leaving 13 bases between them. This CDR3 has 14 amino acids. Germline-derived CDR1 and CDR2 are MGHRA and YSYEKL. As DNA, the CDR3 is TGCGCCAGCAGCCAAGAGGAGGGAGTCGGAGGCTACACCTTC. The encoded protein is CASSQEEGVGGYTF.

The chain joins TRBV2 to TRBJ2-5; 9 bases match TRBD2. The V segment lost 6 bases and the J segment 4 bases; nucleotides outside the gene matches: 6. Germline CDR1 reads SNHLY; CDR2 reads FYNNEI. The CDR3 sequence is 14 residues long. The CDR3 spells CASSGGGAVETQYF. DNA of the CDR3: TGTGCCAGCAGCGGCGGGGGGGCCGTAGAGACCCAGTACTTC. The complete variable domain, with remaining parts taken from reference TRBV2 and TRBJ2-5, reads EPEVTQTPSHQVTQMGQEVILRCVPISNHLYFYWYRQILGQKVEFLVSFYNNEISEKSEIFDDQFSVERPDGSNFTLKIRSTKLEDSAMYFCASSGGGAVETQYFGPGTRLLVL.